The 8 T cell receptor beta chains given below trace back to one sample, sequenced in a study of blood T cell repertoires in COVID-19. The repertoire was sequenced with immunoSEQ multiplex PCR; TCRdb's copy has only in-frame clones and lacks some. The data contain 300,000 or so clones, 80% to 90% of them singletons. Sequenced: peripheral blood. Every receptor here comes from a woman in her 40s with acute or convalescent COVID-19.

This chain connects TRBV30 to TRBJ1-2; 7 nucleotides match TRBD1. The junction had 6 bases not matched to a gene; V was cut back by 0 bases and J by 8 bases. Per germline, CDR1 GTSNPN and CDR2 SVGIG (reference sequence). The CDR3 is 13 amino acids. Here the CDR3 reads CAWSVGGGGGYTF. In nucleotides, the CDR3 is TGTGCCTGGAGTGTAGGAGGGGGCGGGGGCTACACCTTC.

CDR3 sequence: CASSKEGTDAYNSPLHF. The CDR3 DNA follows: TGTGCCAGCAGCAAAGAGGGGACAGATGCCTATAATTCACCCCTCCACTTT. This rearrangement joins TRBV21-1 to TRBJ1-6; TRBD1 is taken as the D call from the table, unchecked against the DNA. TRBV21-1 has pseudogene status. The CDR3 totals 17 residues.

The chain recombines TRBV9 with TRBJ1-2; 8 bases align to TRBD1. The V gene end was trimmed by 3 bases and the J gene end by 4 bases; junction bases not matched to a gene: 11. The CDR3 is made up of 16 amino acids. Germline CDR1 SGDLS, CDR2 YYNGEE. CDR3 DNA sequence: TGTGCCAGCAGCGAGCAAACAACAGGGGGTAGCTATGGCTACACCTTC. This encodes CASSEQTTGGSYGYTF.

This clone was recorded only once. The rearrangement joins TRBV20-1 to TRBJ2-1, with TRBD1 as a possible D gene (5 bases). This CDR3 has 11 amino acids. The germline CDR1 and CDR2 sequences are DFQATT and SNEGSKA (reference sequence). The V gene lost 3 bases and the J gene lost 10 bases, with 10 bases spanning the gap. The CDR3 loop reads CSARVNREQFF. The DNA for the CDR3 is TGCAGTGCTAGGGTTAACAGGGAGCAGTTCTTC.

The chain links TRBV9 to TRBJ1-2; 8 nucleotides agree with TRBD1. V lost 4 bases, J lost 3 bases, and 8 bases stayed unmatched. There are 15 residues in the CDR3. CDR1 and CDR2 (germline): SGDLS, YYNGEE. Here the CDR3 reads CASSFGQGSYYGYTF. CDR3 coding DNA: TGTGCCAGCAGCTTTGGACAGGGATCCTACTATGGCTACACCTTC.

V usage is TRBV5-1 and J usage is TRBJ1-3, with no clear D. The CDR3 totals 15 residues. V lost 5 bases and J 0 bases, leaving 12 bases between the germline ends. Per the germline V gene, CDR1 is SGHRS and CDR2 is YFSETQ. For the CDR3, the DNA is TGCGCCAGCAGGAATAACAGAACCTCTGGAAACACCATATATTTT. It specifies CASRNNRTSGNTIYF. Full variable domain (rest looked up from reference TRBV5-1 and TRBJ1-3): KAGVTQTPRYLIKTRGQQVTLSCSPISGHRSVSWYQQTPGQGLQFLFEYFSETQRNKGNFPGRFSGRQFSNSRSEMNVSTLELGDSALYLCASRNNRTSGNTIYFGEGSWLTVV.

This sequence joins TRBV11-2 and TRBJ1-3; 9 positions agree with TRBD1. The CDR3 sequence is 17 residues long. With 2 bases clipped from V and 3 bases from J, the junction kept 8 bases outside the gene matches. The V gene's germline CDR1 is SGHAT and CDR2 FQNNGV. CDR3 amino acids: CASSLSGQGFSGNTIYF. In DNA, the CDR3 is TGTGCCAGCAGCTTATCGGGACAGGGTTTCAGTGGAAACACCATATATTTT.

The J gene is TRBJ1-2, the V gene TRBV15; perhaps TRBD1 as D (5 bases). V dropped 0 bases and J dropped 4 bases, with 15 bases sitting between them. Germline CDR1 and CDR2: LNHNV and YYDKDF (reference sequence). The length of the CDR3 is 16 residues. CDR3: CATSRDRGRATYGYTF. CDR3 DNA sequence: TGTGCCACCAGCAGAGATCGAGGCAGGGCGACCTATGGCTACACCTTC.